This T cell receptor (beta chain) came from a study of blood T cell repertoires in COVID-19. The CDR3 is 15 amino acids. With 4 bases clipped from V and 8 bases from J, the junction kept 7 bases outside the gene matches. Germline CDR1 and CDR2: SGHRS and YFSETQ. Only in-frame clones appear in the TCRdb table, and some are missing; sequencing was by immunoSEQ multiplex PCR. The sample carries about 170,000 clones, 82% recorded once. The clonotype originates from a woman of 80 years or more with active or convalescent COVID-19. The chain carries TRBV5-1 and TRBJ2-1, with 12 nucleotides matching TRBD1. The material sequenced was peripheral blood. The CDR3 region has the DNA TGCGCCAGCAGCAGCGGGACAGGGGGCAGGGATGAGCAGTTCTTC. It encodes CASSSGTGGRDEQFF.